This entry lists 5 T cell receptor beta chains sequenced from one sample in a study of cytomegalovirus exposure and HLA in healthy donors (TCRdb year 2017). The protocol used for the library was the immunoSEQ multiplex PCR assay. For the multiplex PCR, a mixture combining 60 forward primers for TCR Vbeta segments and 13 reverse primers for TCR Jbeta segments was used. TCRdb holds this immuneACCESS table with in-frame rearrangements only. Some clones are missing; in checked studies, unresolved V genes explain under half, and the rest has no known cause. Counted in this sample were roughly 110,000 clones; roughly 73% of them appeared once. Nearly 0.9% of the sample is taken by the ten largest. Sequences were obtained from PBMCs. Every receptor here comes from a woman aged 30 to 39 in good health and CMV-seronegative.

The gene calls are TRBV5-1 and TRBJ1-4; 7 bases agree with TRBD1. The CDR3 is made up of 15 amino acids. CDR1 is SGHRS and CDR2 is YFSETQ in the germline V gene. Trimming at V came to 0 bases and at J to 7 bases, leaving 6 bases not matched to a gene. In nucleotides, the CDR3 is TGCGCCAGCAGCTTGGCCGAGGGGGCAAGTGAAAAACTGTTTTTT. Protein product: CASSLAEGASEKLFF.

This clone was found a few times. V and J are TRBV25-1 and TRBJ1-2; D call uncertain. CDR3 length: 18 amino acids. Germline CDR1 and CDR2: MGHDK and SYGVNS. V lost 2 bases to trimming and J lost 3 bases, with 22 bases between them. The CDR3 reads CASSEKVWAPVGDYGYTF. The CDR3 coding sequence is TGTGCCAGCAGTGAAAAGGTTTGGGCACCGGTCGGTGACTATGGCTACACCTTC.

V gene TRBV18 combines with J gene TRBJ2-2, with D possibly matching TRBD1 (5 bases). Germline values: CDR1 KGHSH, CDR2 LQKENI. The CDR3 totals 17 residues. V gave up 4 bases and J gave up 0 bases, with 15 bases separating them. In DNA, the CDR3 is TGTGCCAGCTCACGACAGTTGAGGTTCGCGAACACCGGGGAGCTGTTTTTT. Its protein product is CASSRQLRFANTGELFF. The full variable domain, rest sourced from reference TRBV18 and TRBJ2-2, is NAGVMQNPRHLVRRRGQEARLRCSPMKGHSHVYWYRQLPEEGLKFMVYLQKENIIDESGMPKERFSAEFPKEGPSILRIQQVVRGDSAAYFCASSRQLRFANTGELFFGEGSRLTVL.

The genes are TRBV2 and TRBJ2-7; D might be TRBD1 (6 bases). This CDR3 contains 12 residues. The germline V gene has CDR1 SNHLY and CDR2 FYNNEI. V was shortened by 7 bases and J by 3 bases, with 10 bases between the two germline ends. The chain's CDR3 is CASTPGHYEQYF. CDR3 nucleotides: TGTGCCAGCACCCCGGGACACTACGAGCAGTACTTC.

The CDR3 nucleotides read TGTGCCAGCAGTGACAGGATGAACACTGAAGCTTTCTTT. It specifies CASSDRMNTEAFF. The V call is TRBV6-1, the J call TRBJ1-1, with D unresolved. The CDR3 contains 13 residues. V lost 3 bases and J 0 bases, leaving 5 bases between the germline ends. From germline, CDR1 is MNHNS and CDR2 SASEGT.